The 14 T cell receptor beta chains reported below all come from one sample, sequenced in a study of T-cell reconstitution after alpha-beta-depleted transplantation in children. Library preparation (for TCRbeta) was performed with unique molecular identifiers. From the PCR reads, TCRdb called clonotypes with MiXCR, one entry per CDR3 protein. The repertoire holds 300,000 to 400,000 distinct CDR3 sequences, with 20% to 30% as singletons. Sample: PBMCs, mostly from graft donor cells, taken 180 days after TCRalphabeta/CD19-depleted stem cell transplant. The receptors derive from a male patient aged 10-17 years who had a stem cell transplant for acute lymphoblastic leukemia, so the T cells may come from the graft donor.

This sequence joins TRBV4-1 and TRBJ1-4; D unresolved. V gave up 0 bases and J gave up 0 bases, with 8 bases separating them. The CDR3 is made up of 16 amino acids. CDR1 is MGHRA and CDR2 is YSYEKL in the germline V gene. The CDR3 DNA sequence: TGCGCCAGCAGCCAAGATCCGGGGACAACTAATGAAAAACTGTTTTTT. The encoded protein is CASSQDPGTTNEKLFF.

The V and J genes are TRBV7-3 and TRBJ2-1; 12 bases are a match to TRBD2. Germline V CDR1 and CDR2: SGHTA, FQGTGA. Trimming took 8 bases from V and 6 from J; bases not matched to a gene: 20. The CDR3 spans 19 residues. The CDR3 here is CASSSSGLAGVRAPNEQFF. The CDR3 DNA reads TGTGCCAGCTCTTCATCGGGACTAGCGGGCGTTAGGGCCCCCAATGAGCAGTTCTTC.

V is TRBV21-1 and J is TRBJ2-1; TRBD2 reflects the table's D call only, with no check against the DNA. TRBV21-1 is classified as a pseudogene. This CDR3 comprises 13 residues. The CDR3, as DNA: TGCCTGCATTCTAGCGGGAGAGTAGTTGAGCAGTTCTTC. Translated, it gives CLHSSGRVVEQFF.

J is TRBJ2-1 and V is TRBV7-9; 8 nucleotides line up with TRBD1. Per germline, CDR1 SEHNR and CDR2 FQNEAQ (reference sequence). The CDR3 sequence is 15 residues long. The V segment lost 5 bases and the J segment 3 bases; nucleotides outside the gene matches: 6. The CDR3 DNA follows: TGTGCCAGCAGCGACCCTGGACAGGGCTACAATGAGCAGTTCTTC. It translates to CASSDPGQGYNEQFF.

This clonotype was observed once. This clone may be a read error of a much larger clone one base away. The chain uses TRBV12-3 or TRBV12-4 and TRBJ2-3; D remains unclear. This CDR3 contains 12 residues. The CDR3 DNA follows: TGTGCCGGCAGTTTAGCCAGGGATACGCAGTATTTT. It encodes CAGSLARDTQYF.

This chain links TRBV6-2 or TRBV6-3 with TRBJ2-1, with 11 bases that match TRBD1. V lost 5 bases and J lost 10; bases outside the gene matches: 28. The germline V gene has CDR1 MNHEY and CDR2 SVGEGT. This CDR3 has 21 residues. The CDR3 spells CASSRGQGALQSEESVVEQFF. The DNA of the CDR3 is TGTGCCAGCAGTCGCGGACAGGGGGCGTTGCAAAGCGAGGAGAGCGTAGTGGAGCAGTTCTTC.

A remark on this clonotype: An end of the junction differs from the germline gene, which may be a read error. The chain combines TRBV11-2 with TRBJ1-5; D unclear. This CDR3 is built from 15 residues. CDR1 and CDR2 (germline): SGHAT, FQNNGV. The DNA for the CDR3 is TGTGCCAGCAGCTTAGGAATCGGGTTCGATCAGCCCCAGCACTTT. It yields the protein CASSLGIGFDQPQHF.

This sequence joins TRBV7-9 and TRBJ2-7, with 7 positions matching TRBD2. With 3 bases clipped from V and 6 bases from J, the junction kept 5 bases outside the gene matches. The CDR3 length is 13 residues. Per germline, CDR1 SEHNR and CDR2 FQNEAQ (reference sequence). In DNA form, the CDR3 reads TGTGCCAGCAGCTTCGGGGGGTATGGCGAGCAGTACTTC. Protein product: CASSFGGYGEQYF. The entire variable domain, with the rest obtained from reference TRBV7-9 and TRBJ2-7, is as follows: DTGVSQNPRHKITKRGQNVTFRCDPISEHNRLYWYRQTLGQGPEFLTYFQNEAQLEKSRLLSDRFSAERPKGSFSTLEIQRTEQGDSAMYLCASSFGGYGEQYFGPGTRLTVT.

The V call is TRBV7-6, the J call TRBJ2-5, with D uncertain. The V gene's germline CDR1 is SGHVS and CDR2 FNYEAQ. The CDR3 is 13 amino acids. The V end was cut by 5 bases, the J end by 5 bases, with 12 bases between. CDR3 DNA: TGTGCCAGCAGCCCAGAAAGGCGGGAGACCCAGTACTTC. Translating it yields CASSPERRETQYF. Looking up the rest from reference TRBV7-6 and TRBJ2-5 gives the full variable domain: GAGVSQSPRYKVTKRGQDVALRCDPISGHVSLYWYRQALGQGPEFLTYFNYEAQQDKSGLPNDRFSAERPEGSISTLTIQRTEQRDSAMYRCASSPERRETQYFGPGTRLLVL.

The rearrangement uses TRBV12-3 or TRBV12-4 and TRBJ2-2; 9 bases fit TRBD2. The CDR3 length is 15 residues. With V trimmed by 11 bases and J by 4 bases, 11 bases remained unmatched. DNA for the CDR3: TGTGCCTCCCACTGGGGCGGGAGGGGCACCGGGGAGCTGTTTTTT. Amino acid sequence: CASHWGGRGTGELFF.

V gene TRBV19 combines with J gene TRBJ1-1, with a possible D match to TRBD1 (6 bases). Germline CDR1 LNHDA, CDR2 SQIVND (reference sequence). V shed 8 bases and J shed 7 bases, with 17 bases lying between them. The CDR3 sequence is 13 residues long. In DNA form, the CDR3 reads TGTGCCAGTTCCCTCCAGGGGAATGTTGAAGCTTTCTTT. Protein product: CASSLQGNVEAFF.

This clonotype has a handful of counts. The genes are TRBV20-1 and TRBJ2-2; D might be TRBD1 (6 bases). Germline V gives CDR1 DFQATT, CDR2 SNEGSKA (reference sequence). V gave up 1 base and J gave up 7 bases, with 19 bases separating them. The CDR3 sequence is 16 residues long. CDR3 sequence: CSARAQWKGTSGELFF. Here the CDR3 DNA reads TGCAGTGCTAGAGCCCAATGGAAGGGGACAAGCGGGGAGCTGTTTTTT.

This clonotype has just a few counts. This chain connects TRBV13 to TRBJ2-3; the D gene is possibly TRBD2 (7 bases). This CDR3 spans 17 amino acids. V was trimmed by 1 base and J by 1 base, leaving 15 bases between them. Germline V gene data show CDR1 as PRHDT and CDR2 as FYEKMQ (reference sequence). The CDR3 DNA sequence: TGTGCCAGCAGCTTAGAGTACACGGGGGGCCGCACAGATACGCAGTATTTT. Its translation: CASSLEYTGGRTDTQYF.

This chain connects TRBV7-2 to TRBJ2-5; D gene uncertain. Germline lookup yields CDR1 SGHTA and CDR2 FQGNSA. V lost 5 bases and J lost 2, with 18 bases in between. The CDR3 consists of 16 residues. CDR3 DNA: TGTGCCAGCAGCGTCTCGTGGGTTTCAACTCAAGAGACCCAGTACTTC. Protein sequence: CASSVSWVSTQETQYF.